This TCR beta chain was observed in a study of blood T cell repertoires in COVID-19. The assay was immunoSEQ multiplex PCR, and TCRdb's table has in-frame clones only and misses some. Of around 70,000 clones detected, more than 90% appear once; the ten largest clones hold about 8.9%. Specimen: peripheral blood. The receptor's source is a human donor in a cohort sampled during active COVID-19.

The CDR3 nucleotides read TGTGCCAGCAGCCTACAGGGTTATAGCAATCAGCCCCAGCATTTT. The encoded protein is CASSLQGYSNQPQHF. The chain joins TRBV7-2 to TRBJ1-5, with D perhaps TRBD1 (6 bases). This CDR3 has 15 amino acids. Germline assignment: CDR1 SGHTA and CDR2 FQGNSA. V was clipped by 5 bases and J by 0 bases, with 11 bases between them.